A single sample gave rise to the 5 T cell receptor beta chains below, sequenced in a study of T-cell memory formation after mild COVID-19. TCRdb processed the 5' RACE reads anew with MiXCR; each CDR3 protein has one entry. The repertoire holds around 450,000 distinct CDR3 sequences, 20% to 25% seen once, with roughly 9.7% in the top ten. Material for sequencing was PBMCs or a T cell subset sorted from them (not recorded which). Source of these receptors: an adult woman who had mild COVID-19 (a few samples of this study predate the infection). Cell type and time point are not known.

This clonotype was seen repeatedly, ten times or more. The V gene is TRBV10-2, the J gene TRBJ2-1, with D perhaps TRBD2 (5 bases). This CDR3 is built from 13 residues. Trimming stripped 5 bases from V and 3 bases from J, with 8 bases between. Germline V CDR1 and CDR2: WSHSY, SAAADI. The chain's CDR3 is CASSTRNYNEQFF. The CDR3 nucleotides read TGCGCCAGCAGTACTAGGAACTACAATGAGCAGTTCTTC.

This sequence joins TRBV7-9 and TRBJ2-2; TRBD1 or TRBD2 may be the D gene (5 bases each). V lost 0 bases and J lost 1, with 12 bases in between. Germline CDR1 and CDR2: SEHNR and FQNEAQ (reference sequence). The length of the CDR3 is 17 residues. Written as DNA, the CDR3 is TGTGCCAGCAGCTTAGCCTCTACGAGGGGGAACACCGGGGAGCTGTTTTTT. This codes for CASSLASTRGNTGELFF.

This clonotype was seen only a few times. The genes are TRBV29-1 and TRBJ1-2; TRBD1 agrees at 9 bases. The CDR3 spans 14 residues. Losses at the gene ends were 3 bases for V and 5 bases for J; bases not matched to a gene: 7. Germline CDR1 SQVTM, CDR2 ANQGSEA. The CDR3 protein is CSVDFTGGGYGYTF. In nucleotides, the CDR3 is TGCAGCGTTGACTTCACAGGGGGCGGATATGGCTACACCTTC.

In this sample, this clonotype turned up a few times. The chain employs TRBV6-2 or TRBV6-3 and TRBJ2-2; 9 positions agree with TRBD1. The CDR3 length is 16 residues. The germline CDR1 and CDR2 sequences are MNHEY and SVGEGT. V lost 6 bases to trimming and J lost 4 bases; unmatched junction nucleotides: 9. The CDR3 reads CASSPGQGLGTGELFF. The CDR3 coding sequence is TGTGCCAGCAGCCCGGGACAGGGATTGGGCACCGGGGAGCTGTTTTTT.

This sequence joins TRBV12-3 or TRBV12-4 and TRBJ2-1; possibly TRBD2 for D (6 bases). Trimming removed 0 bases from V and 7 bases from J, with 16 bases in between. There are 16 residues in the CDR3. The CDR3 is CASSLAPGTPVNEQFF. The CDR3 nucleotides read TGTGCCAGCAGTTTAGCCCCCGGGACTCCCGTGAATGAGCAGTTCTTC.